A selection of T cell receptor beta chains follows, all from one sample in a study of blood T cell repertoires in COVID-19. Generated by immunoSEQ multiplex PCR, the TCRdb table keeps only in-frame clones and is missing some. Here the sample spans a few hundred thousand clones, 75% to 95% being singletons. The sample was peripheral blood. The receptors here all came from a person aged 18 to 29 with COVID-19, enrolled during active disease. Each CDR3 is given with its conserved first and last residue. D genes are given only for firm matches. Clone size appears in some rows only: once, few, many, or a class for an expanded clone.

TGTGCCAGCAACCTATTAGCGGGATACAATGAGCAGTTCTTC	CASNLLAGYNEQFF	14	TRBV27	TRBJ2-1	TRBD2	-
TGTGCCACCAGCGAACGGGAGGCGGGGGGCTACACCTTC	CATSEREAGGYTF	13	TRBV24-1	TRBJ1-2	-	-
TGCGCCAGCAGCGAACCCGGGACACATCAGTTCTTC	CASSEPGTHQFF	12	TRBV5-1	TRBJ2-1	-	-
TGTGCCAGCAGCTCTCCAGGGGGCTTGAACTATGGCTACACCTTC	CASSSPGGLNYGYTF	15	TRBV28	TRBJ1-2	TRBD1	-
TGTGCCAGCAGGGACGGCTCGGGGGAGACCCAGTACTTC	CASRDGSGETQYF	13	TRBV2	TRBJ2-5	-	-
TGCGCCAGCAGCCAACGGGAGACCCAGTACTTC	CASSQRETQYF	11	TRBV4-1	TRBJ2-5	-	-
TGTGCCAGCAGCGTAGTGCAGGTGTCAAACACCGGGGAGCTGTTTTTT	CASSVVQVSNTGELFF	16	TRBV9	TRBJ2-2	-	few
TGTGCCAGCAGCAGAAGGGGAGGAGGAAACACCATATATTTT	CASSRRGGGNTIYF	14	TRBV7-2	TRBJ1-3	-	-
TGTGCCAGCAGCTTAGGACTAGCGGGAAGCACAGATACGCAGTATTTT	CASSLGLAGSTDTQYF	16	TRBV7-7	TRBJ2-3	TRBD2	-
TGTGCCAGCAGTCCCCGTCTAGCGGGAGGGTTTGATACGCAGTATTTT	CASSPRLAGGFDTQYF	16	TRBV27	TRBJ2-3	TRBD2	-
TGTGCCAGCTCACTAGCGGGAGCTGTCGCAGATACGCAGTATTTT	CASSLAGAVADTQYF	15	TRBV18	TRBJ2-3	TRBD2	-
TGTGCCAGCAGCCTCGGGACAGAGCCTAACACTGAAGCTTTCTTT	CASSLGTEPNTEAFF	15	TRBV9	TRBJ1-1	TRBD1	-
TGTGCCAGCAGCTTCGTTGGGAGTGAGCAGTTCTTC	CASSFVGSEQFF	12	TRBV11-3	TRBJ2-1	-	-
TGTGCCAGCAGCTTCGGCAGGGGCGCAATGAACACTGAAGCTTTCTTT	CASSFGRGAMNTEAFF	16	TRBV5-4	TRBJ1-1	-	-
TGTGCCATCGCGCCCCGTACAGATACGCAGTATTTT	CAIAPRTDTQYF	12	TRBV10-3	TRBJ2-3	-	-
TGTGCCAGAAGCCCACCCAGCGGGAGGATCAACGAGCAGTACTTC	CARSPPSGRINEQYF	15	TRBV5-3	TRBJ2-7	TRBD2	-
TGTGCCAGCAGCTTGCTGGGACAGAACTATGGCTACACCTTC	CASSLLGQNYGYTF	14	TRBV5-6	TRBJ1-2	TRBD1	-
TGTGCCAGCAACCCTCGGGCTAGCGGGAGTTACGAGCAGTACTTC	CASNPRASGSYEQYF	15	TRBV6-6	TRBJ2-7	TRBD2	-
TGCGCCAGCAGCTTTTCCGGGACAGGGGAGACTGGAGACACCATATATTTT	CASSFSGTGETGDTIYF	17	TRBV5-1	TRBJ1-3	TRBD1	-
TGTGCCAGCAGCCCCACTAGCGGGTCCTACAATGAGCAGTTCTTC	CASSPTSGSYNEQFF	15	TRBV7-6	TRBJ2-1	TRBD2	-
TGCGCCAGCAGCCAAAGGACTAGCGGGAGCTCCTACGAGCAGTACTTC	CASSQRTSGSSYEQYF	16	TRBV4-1	TRBJ2-7	TRBD2	-
TGTGCCAGCAGCCGGACAGGCACTGAAGCTTTCTTT	CASSRTGTEAFF	12	TRBV11-3	TRBJ1-1	TRBD1	-
TGTGCCAGCAGTGATCGGGGCGGAACCTCTAGCGTAACCTTC	CASSDRGGTSSVTF	14	TRBV2	TRBJ1-2	-	-
TGTGCCAGCAGCTTGGGGACAATTAGAACTGAAGCTTTCTTT	CASSLGTIRTEAFF	14	TRBV3-1/TRBV3-2	TRBJ1-1	-	few
TGTGCCAGCTCACCAGGGGGGGGCGAGCAGTACTTC	CASSPGGGEQYF	12	TRBV18	TRBJ2-7	TRBD2	-
TGCAGTGCTAGTCGGACAGCAGATACGCAGTATTTT	CSASRTADTQYF	12	TRBV20-1	TRBJ2-3	-	once
TGTGCCAGCAGCTTAATTCTCACCGGGGAGCTGTTTTTT	CASSLILTGELFF	13	TRBV11-2	TRBJ2-2	-	-
TGCGCCAGCAGCTCGGAACCTCGGACAGGGATCGGCTACACCTTC	CASSSEPRTGIGYTF	15	TRBV5-1	TRBJ1-2	TRBD1	-
TGTGCCATTTTTTCGGGGGACACTGAAGCTTTCTTT	CAIFSGDTEAFF	12	TRBV6-5	TRBJ1-1	-	-
TGTGCCAGCAGTTTCTCCTTTCAGGGAAATCAGCCCCAGCATTTT	CASSFSFQGNQPQHF	15	TRBV27	TRBJ1-5	-	-
TGTGCCAGCAGTTACTCAGGTGGGAGCCACAATGAGCAGTTCTTC	CASSYSGGSHNEQFF	15	TRBV6-5	TRBJ2-1	-	-
TGTGCCACCAGTCCAGGGGATCATGAGCAGTTCTTC	CATSPGDHEQFF	12	TRBV24-1	TRBJ2-1	-	-
TGTGCTAGTGGTTTGACAGGGAATACCCCCCACAATGAGCAGTTCTTC	CASGLTGNTPHNEQFF	16	TRBV12-5	TRBJ2-1	-	-
TGTGCCAGCAGTGAGGGATCTAGCGAAGGGACCCAGTACTTC	CASSEGSSEGTQYF	14	TRBV2	TRBJ2-5	-	-
TGTGCCAGCACCCTTACGGTCGACAGGGCGATAGAGACCCAGTACTTC	CASTLTVDRAIETQYF	16	TRBV5-6	TRBJ2-5	TRBD1	-
TGTGCCAGCAACCCTGATCCAGGGGAATTCGACTATGGCTACACCTTC	CASNPDPGEFDYGYTF	16	TRBV4-2	TRBJ1-2	-	-
TGTGCCAGCAGTCCAAAACGGCCGACAGACTTTCAGCCCCAGCATTTT	CASSPKRPTDFQPQHF	16	TRBV27	TRBJ1-5	-	-
TGTGCCAGTGGGTGGACACAGAGCACAGATACGCAGTATTTT	CASGWTQSTDTQYF	14	TRBV19	TRBJ2-3	-	-
TGTGCCAGTATCCCCTTGGGGGGGAATCAGCCCCAGCATTTT	CASIPLGGNQPQHF	14	TRBV19	TRBJ1-5	-	-
TGTGCCAGCAGTTCGGACTATAGCTCCTACGAGCAGTACTTC	CASSSDYSSYEQYF	14	TRBV6-5	TRBJ2-7	-	once
TGTGCCCGTACTAGCGGACAGAACACCGGGGAGCTGTTTTTT	CARTSGQNTGELFF	14	TRBV7-9	TRBJ2-2	TRBD2	once